This T cell receptor beta chain comes out of a study of shared clonotypes between healthy human individuals. J lost 9 bases, V lost 3 bases, and 7 bases had no gene match. The germline V gene encodes CDR1 MNHEY and CDR2 SMNVEV (reference sequence). This CDR3 comprises 16 residues. Clones were read by immunoSEQ multiplex PCR, and TCRdb kept only the in-frame ones, dropping some. Altogether millions of clones are present, 85% to 95% being singletons, with the ten largest covering about 0.13%. Source material: naive CD4+ T cells sorted from blood. The subset denotes: CD45RA+ positively selected. The chain links TRBV27 to TRBJ2-1, with 14 positions matching TRBD2. This clonotype was sampled from a young man in good health. CDR3 amino acids: CASSFRGLAGASEQFF. Written as DNA, the CDR3 is TGTGCCAGCAGTTTCCGGGGACTAGCGGGAGCGTCTGAGCAGTTCTTC.